This is a list of T cell receptor beta chains from one sample in a study of T cells in Graves' hyperthyroidism and ophthalmopathy. MiXCR, run by TCRdb on the multiplex PCR reads, gives a single entry per CDR3 protein. The table includes 490,000 or so distinct CDR3 sequences, 35% to 50% detected once. Sequencing input: peripheral blood or thyroid tissue (not recorded which). The receptors originated from an adult woman with Graves' disease, either hyperthyroidism or ophthalmopathy (not recorded which). CDR3s include the opening cysteine and the closing phenylalanine or tryptophan. Each record gives: V gene, CDR3 length, D gene, clone size, J gene, CDR3 protein, CDR3 DNA. The D gene is left open where the match is weak. Not all rows give a size; the values are once, few, many and, for expanded clones, a class.

>TRBV2|16|.|few|TRBJ1-6
CASRFRQGGNNSPLHF
TGTGCCAGCAGATTTAGGCAGGGTGGTAATAATTCACCCCTCCACTTT
>TRBV7-9|13|.|many|TRBJ2-7
CASSFDGPYEQYF
TGTGCCAGCAGCTTCGACGGCCCCTACGAGCAGTACTTC
>TRBV5-1|14|TRBD1|few|TRBJ2-7
CASRPYGTAYEQYF
TGTGCCAGCAGGCCCTATGGGACAGCCTACGAGCAGTACTTC
>TRBV12-3/TRBV12-4|13|.|.|TRBJ2-7
CASSFVQGREQYF
TGTGCCAGCAGTTTCGTACAGGGTCGCGAGCAGTACTTC
>TRBV7-9|15|TRBD1|.|TRBJ1-2
CASSLSPRGDYGYTF
TGTGCCAGCAGCTTAAGTCCCAGGGGGGACTATGGCTACACCTTC
>TRBV4-2|15|TRBD2|.|TRBJ2-7
CASSQVRLAPYEQYF
TGTGCCAGCAGCCAGGTTCGACTAGCGCCCTACGAGCAGTACTTC
>TRBV25-1|16|TRBD2|.|TRBJ2-3
CASAQAGGPGLDTQYF
TGTGCCAGCGCCCAAGCGGGAGGGCCTGGTTTAGATACGCAGTATTTT
>TRBV20-1|14|.|many|TRBJ1-5
CSASWQGGNQPQHF
TGCAGTGCCAGCTGGCAGGGTGGCAATCAGCCCCAGCATTTT
>TRBV29-1|15|.|.|TRBJ1-2
CSAILSVGIGYGYTF
TGCAGCGCAATCCTCTCGGTGGGTATCGGGTATGGCTACACCTTC
>TRBV6-5|11|.|.|TRBJ2-7
CASVAGDEQYF
TGTGCCAGCGTGGCGGGCGACGAGCAGTACTTC
>TRBV9|15|.|many|TRBJ1-4
CASSVGGLLNEKLFF
TGTGCCAGCAGCGTAGGGGGCCTACTCAATGAAAAACTGTTTTTT
>TRBV28|11|.|few|TRBJ2-7
CASPVPYEQYF
TGTGCCAGCCCTGTCCCTTACGAGCAGTACTTC
>TRBV29-1|16|TRBD2|.|TRBJ2-2
CSVGALAGVFIGELFF
TGCAGCGTTGGGGCACTTGCGGGAGTTTTCATCGGGGAGCTGTTTTTT
>TRBV28|13|.|.|TRBJ1-2
CASSPGGEDGYTF
TGTGCCAGCAGTCCCGGGGGGGAGGATGGCTACACCTTC
>TRBV6-5|14|TRBD1|.|TRBJ1-2
CASSFAPTGGYYTF
TGTGCCAGCAGTTTTGCCCCGACAGGGGGATACTACACCTTC
>TRBV10-3|14|.|once|TRBJ2-7
CAISERQGGTEQYF
TGTGCCATCAGTGAGCGACAGGGAGGGACCGAGCAGTACTTC
>TRBV7-9|13|.|.|TRBJ2-1
CASSRTFPNEQFF
TGTGCCAGCAGCAGGACTTTTCCCAATGAGCAGTTCTTC
>TRBV19|13|.|.|TRBJ2-7
CASSITSGREQYF
TGTGCCAGTAGTATCACCTCCGGACGAGAGCAGTACTTC
>TRBV7-9|15|TRBD2|.|TRBJ2-7
CASSSAGGPAEEQYF
TGTGCCAGCAGTTCAGCGGGAGGGCCGGCAGAAGAGCAGTACTTC